The clone carrying this T cell receptor (beta chain) was found many times. Antigen specificity is unknown. This CDR3 region has 12 residues. V lost 4 bases and J lost 5, with 11 bases in between. Germline CDR1 DFQATT, CDR2 SNEGSKA (reference sequence). The entry originates in a study of T cells in Graves' hyperthyroidism and ophthalmopathy. Across the whole study: Upon initial diagnosis and before any treatment, peripheral blood was collected. Points from the study as a whole: Ophthalmopathy, which appeared later, was predicted by the model a median approximately 6.7 months before onset.

Absent ophthalmopathy progression within 18 months defined stable Graves' hyperthyroidism. Fresh peripheral blood, 10 ml, was the source of the PBMCs. The source material, RNA transcripts, was used to amplify TCR beta CDR3 regions. Carried out on the TCR CDR3, a first-round RT-PCR used the HTBI primer set. TCRdb ran MiXCR on the multiplex PCR reads and lists one entry per CDR3 protein. The sample consists of 650,000 to 750,000 distinct CDR3 sequences, 14% of them appearing once. The sequenced sample was blood. The gene calls are TRBV20-1 and TRBJ2-5, with D tentatively TRBD1 (6 bases). The clonotype was recovered from a young woman with Graves' hyperthyroidism. CDR3 protein: CSAKWGRETQYF. CDR3 sequence (DNA): TGCAGTGCTAAGTGGGGGCGGGAGACCCAGTACTTC.